This TCR beta chain was identified in a study of blood T cells in healthy people across ages. General observations from the study: Diversity was higher, and naive CD4+ cells more numerous, in long-lived donors than in aged donors.

The germline V and J ends were trimmed by 1 base and 0 bases, with 18 bases remaining between them. The CDR3 covers 18 residues. Germline values: CDR1 MNHEY, CDR2 SVGAGI. Of note for this clonotype: Its specificity is unknown.

With a J-beta primer mix and a sample-barcoded 5' primer, a second PCR ran about 7 to 12 cycles. One entry per CDR3 protein results from TCRdb running MiXCR on the 5' RACE reads. The sample carries more than 900,000 distinct CDR3 sequences, under 30% recorded once. These data were likewise used in another study, on T cells of mothers and their children. This second study says: The effect of thymic selection on TCR recombination output is similar between related and unrelated pairs.

The chain employs TRBV6-5 and TRBJ2-5, with a tentative D call TRBD1 (6 bases). Specimen: blood. The receptor was isolated from a girl aged 2-10 years in good health. CDR3 DNA sequence: TGTGCCAGCAGTTACTGGATACCGACAGGAGGAGACCAAGAGACCCAGTACTTC. Translation: CASSYWIPTGGDQETQYF.